The 28 T cell receptor beta chains listed next were all sequenced from one sample in a study of cytomegalovirus exposure and HLA in healthy donors (dated by TCRdb to 2016 to 2017). Libraries were prepared through the immunoSEQ multiplex PCR assay. TCRdb re-hosts the immuneACCESS table, in-frame sequences only. Its copies lack some clones; in the studies checked, an unresolved V gene accounts for under half of them, and the cause for the rest is not known. The sample yields 70,000 or so clones; 85% to 95% were counted once. More than 0.8% of the sample is taken by the ten largest. Sequenced sample: PBMCs. These receptors were taken from a woman aged 18-29 years in good health and CMV-seronegative.

The J gene is TRBJ2-1, the V gene TRBV5-4; the D gene is possibly TRBD1 (5 bases). The germline V and J ends were trimmed by 0 bases and 7 bases, with 5 bases remaining between them. The germline V gene has CDR1 SGHNT and CDR2 YYREEE (reference sequence). The CDR3 is made up of 12 amino acids. In DNA form, the CDR3 reads TGTGCCAGCAGCTTGGCAGGGAATGAGCAGTTCTTC. Translation gives CASSLAGNEQFF.

A word on this clone: This sample includes further DNA sequences coding for the same CDR3. The J gene is TRBJ1-6, the V gene TRBV4-1, with a weak D call TRBD1 (6 bases). V shed 0 bases and J shed 9 bases, with 12 bases lying between them. The CDR3 extends over 15 amino acids. Germline lookup yields CDR1 MGHRA and CDR2 YSYEKL. CDR3 protein: CASSQDPTGSSPLHF. CDR3 DNA: TGCGCCAGCAGCCAAGATCCCACAGGGTCTTCACCCCTCCACTTT.

The chain combines TRBV6-1 with TRBJ1-3, with D unclear. The CDR3 extends over 15 amino acids. Germline V gives CDR1 MNHNS, CDR2 SASEGT. Trimming removed 0 bases at V and 2 bases at J, with 8 bases between. This CDR3 is CASSEALGAGNTIYF. DNA for the CDR3: TGTGCCAGCAGTGAAGCGCTCGGGGCTGGAAACACCATATATTTT.

V is TRBV7-2 and J is TRBJ2-3; D is possibly TRBD2 (5 bases). This CDR3 has 17 residues. V lost 5 bases, J lost 0 bases, and 18 bases lay in between. CDR1 SGHTA and CDR2 FQGNSA come from the germline V gene. CDR3 sequence: CASSPYGEAPSTDTQYF. DNA for the CDR3: TGTGCCAGCAGCCCTTACGGGGAAGCGCCTAGCACAGATACGCAGTATTTT.

V gene TRBV28 combines with J gene TRBJ2-2; 8 bases align to TRBD1. Germline V gene data show CDR1 as MDHEN and CDR2 as SYDVKM. Trimming took 3 bases from V and 3 from J; bases not matched to a gene: 3. The CDR3 sequence is 15 residues long. CDR3 loop: CASSLTGVDTGELFF. The CDR3 nucleotides are TGTGCCAGCAGTTTGACAGGGGTCGACACCGGGGAGCTGTTTTTT.

This chain links TRBV10-2 with TRBJ2-1; D gene unclear. CDR3 length equals 14 residues. CDR1 is WSHSY and CDR2 is SAAADI in the germline V gene. The V end lost 4 bases, the J end lost 7 bases, and 14 bases lay between the germline ends. CDR3 residues: CASSVGLGGNEQFF. Here the CDR3 DNA reads TGCGCCAGCAGTGTAGGTCTAGGTGGAAATGAGCAGTTCTTC.

This chain uses TRBV28 with TRBJ2-1; the match to TRBD2 covers 8 bases. Unmatched junction bases numbered 5, after V lost 7 bases and J lost 0 bases. Germline values: CDR1 MDHEN, CDR2 SYDVKM. CDR3 size: 15 residues. CDR3: CASTMGTSSYNEQFF. CDR3 nucleotides: TGTGCCAGCACTATGGGGACTAGCTCCTACAATGAGCAGTTCTTC.

V is TRBV4-1 and J is TRBJ2-7; 7 bases fit TRBD1. This CDR3 has 15 residues. Looked up from germline, CDR1 is MGHRA and CDR2 is YSYEKL. V shed 1 base and J 4 bases; nucleotides not matched to a gene: 7. The CDR3 loop reads CASSQVQGNYYEQYF. In DNA form, the CDR3 reads TGCGCCAGCAGCCAAGTACAGGGGAATTATTACGAGCAGTACTTC.

The chain is built from TRBV19 and TRBJ2-1, with 7 bases lining up with TRBD2. The CDR3 contains 13 residues. CDR1 LNHDA and CDR2 SQIVND come from the germline V gene (reference sequence). J lost 4 bases, V lost 10 bases, and 7 bases had no gene match. CDR3 in amino acids: CATLSGGYNEQFF. The CDR3 nucleotides read TGTGCCACTCTCTCGGGAGGATACAATGAGCAGTTCTTC.

The chain uses TRBV27 and TRBJ1-6; weak D call: TRBD1 (5 bases). Trimming cost V 6 bases and J 9 bases, with 15 bases left between them. Germline V CDR1 and CDR2: MNHEY, SMNVEV (reference sequence). This CDR3 is built from 14 residues. The CDR3 sequence: CASRYGHAGSPLHF. DNA for the CDR3: TGTGCCAGCAGATACGGACACGCAGGTTCACCCCTCCACTTT.

The chain is built from TRBV19 and TRBJ2-2; D might be TRBD1 (5 bases). The CDR3 contains 14 residues. Germline CDR1 is LNHDA and CDR2 is SQIVND (reference sequence). Trimming took 3 bases from V and 6 from J, leaving 11 bases between them. The CDR3 loop is CASSIQGVPGELFF. CDR3 nucleotide sequence: TGTGCCAGTAGTATCCAGGGTGTTCCCGGGGAGCTGTTTTTT.

The rearrangement uses TRBV6-6 and TRBJ2-1; D ambiguous. V was clipped by 4 bases and J by 8 bases, with 3 bases between them. The length of the CDR3 is 10 residues. Germline CDR1 reads MNHNY; CDR2 reads SVGAGI (reference sequence). CDR3 coding DNA: TGTGCCAGCAGTTCATATGAGCAGTTCTTC. Translated: CASSSYEQFF.

This chain links TRBV7-9 with TRBJ1-1, with a tentative D call TRBD1 (5 bases). This CDR3 region has 14 residues. V lost 4 bases to trimming and J lost 11 bases, with 20 bases between them. From germline, CDR1 is SEHNR and CDR2 FQNEAQ (reference sequence). CDR3 amino acids: CASSSGGGYRVAFF. The CDR3 DNA sequence: TGTGCCAGCAGCTCTGGTGGGGGGTATAGAGTGGCTTTCTTT.

The chain links TRBV4-3 to TRBJ1-5, with D perhaps TRBD1 (6 bases). Trimming removed 0 bases at V and 5 bases at J, with 11 bases between. The CDR3 runs 15 residues. The V gene's germline CDR1 is LGHNA and CDR2 YSLEER. The CDR3 region has the DNA TGCGCCAGCAGCCAAGAATACAGGGTTGATCAGCCCCAGCATTTT. Protein product: CASSQEYRVDQPQHF.

The chain carries TRBV7-8 and TRBJ2-3, with 9 bases aligning to TRBD1. In germline, CDR1 is SGHVS, CDR2 FQNEAQ. This CDR3 has 16 residues. Trimming removed 5 bases from V and 3 bases from J; junction bases left unmatched: 9. DNA of the CDR3: TGTGCCAGCAGCGTTGGGACAGGGTATGGAACAGATACGCAGTATTTT. It specifies CASSVGTGYGTDTQYF.

The chain has TRBV28 and TRBJ1-1, with D possibly TRBD1 on 5 matching bases. V lost 2 bases, J lost 1 base, and 8 bases lay in between. The germline V gene encodes CDR1 MDHEN and CDR2 SYDVKM. The CDR3 is 14 amino acids. CDR3 protein: CASSLIGANTEAFF. CDR3 bases: TGTGCCAGCAGTTTAATAGGGGCGAACACTGAAGCTTTCTTT.

The CDR3 sequence is CASSRPGEREALVQYF. The CDR3 bases are TGTGCCAGCAGCCGACCGGGGGAGCGGGAGGCCCTCGTGCAGTACTTC. The chain joins TRBV28 to TRBJ2-7, with 9 bases that match TRBD2. The junction had 18 bases not matched to a gene; V was cut back by 6 bases and J by 9 bases. The CDR3 is made up of 16 amino acids. Germline V gene sequence: CDR1 MDHEN, CDR2 SYDVKM.

CDR3 amino acids: CASSLVGSASGNTIYF. As DNA, the CDR3 is TGCGCCAGCAGCTTGGTGGGCAGTGCCTCTGGAAACACCATATATTTT. The genes are TRBV5-1 and TRBJ1-3, with D unresolved. Germline CDR1 SGHRS, CDR2 YFSETQ. V was clipped by 0 bases and J by 0 bases, with 10 bases between them. This CDR3 has 16 residues.

The chain has TRBV28 and TRBJ2-7, with D perhaps matching TRBD2 (5 bases). The germline V gene encodes CDR1 MDHEN and CDR2 SYDVKM. The CDR3 contains 15 residues. V was trimmed by 1 base and J by 1 base, leaving 11 bases between them. The CDR3, as DNA: TGTGCCAGCAGTTTATTGTCCCCGGGGTCCTACGAGCAGTACTTC. It specifies CASSLLSPGSYEQYF. The whole variable domain, filled in from reference TRBV28 and TRBJ2-7, reads DVKVTQSSRYLVKRTGEKVFLECVQDMDHENMFWYRQDPGLGLRLIYFSYDVKMKEKGDIPEGYSVSREKKERFSLILESASTNQTSMYLCASSLLSPGSYEQYFGPGTRLTVT.

J is TRBJ2-7 and V is TRBV18, with D perhaps matching TRBD1 (6 bases). The CDR3 covers 13 residues. V lost 8 bases and J 5 bases, leaving 16 bases between the germline ends. Germline V CDR1 and CDR2: KGHSH, LQKENI. The CDR3 loop reads CASRDTTDNEQYF. The CDR3, as DNA: TGTGCCAGCAGGGACACTACGGACAACGAGCAGTACTTC.

The chain couples TRBV7-3 to TRBJ2-1; D may be TRBD2 (5 bases). V lost 8 bases, J lost 0 bases, and 8 bases lay in between. The germline V gene has CDR1 SGHTA and CDR2 FQGTGA. This CDR3 is built from 13 residues. DNA for the CDR3: TGTGCCAGCGGCGGAGGCTCCTACAATGAGCAGTTCTTC. Amino acid sequence: CASGGGSYNEQFF.

The V and J genes are TRBV10-1 and TRBJ2-1, with TRBD2 matching over 10 bases. The ends lost 2 bases at V and 9 bases at J; junction bases unmatched: 7. Germline V gives CDR1 WNHNN, CDR2 SYGVQD (reference sequence). The CDR3 contains 15 residues. The CDR3 region has the DNA TGCGCCAGCAGTGAGCGCCTAGCGGGAGCGACTGAGCAGTTCTTC. This gives the protein CASSERLAGATEQFF.

The V and J genes are TRBV19 and TRBJ2-1; D possibly corresponds to TRBD2 (6 bases). Germline-derived CDR1 and CDR2 are LNHDA and SQIVND (reference sequence). This CDR3 comprises 15 residues. Trimming shortened V by 3 bases and J by 4 bases, and 13 bases separated the two germline ends. CDR3 sequence reads: CASSIGGIPYNEQFF. The CDR3 nucleotides are TGTGCCAGTAGTATCGGAGGGATACCGTACAATGAGCAGTTCTTC.

This clone has more than one count but fewer than ten. The J gene is TRBJ1-5, the V gene TRBV7-8; 9 nucleotides line up with TRBD1. The CDR3 spans 18 residues. Germline CDR1 and CDR2: SGHVS and FQNEAQ. V gave up 5 bases and J gave up 0 bases; unmatched junction bases: 11. The CDR3 bases are TGTGCCAGCAGCCTAGAGTCCGGGACAGGGTTTAGCAATCAGCCCCAGCATTTT. Protein: CASSLESGTGFSNQPQHF. Combining the CDR3 with reference TRBV7-8 and TRBJ1-5 gives the whole variable domain GAGVSQSPRYKVAKRGQDVALRCDPISGHVSLFWYQQALGQGPEFLTYFQNEAQLDKSGLPSDRFFAERPEGSVSTLKIQRTQQEDSAVYLCASSLESGTGFSNQPQHFGDGTRLSIL.

CDR3 protein: CASSPHSGTPDTQYF. The CDR3 nucleotides are TGTGCCAGCAGCCCACATAGCGGGACCCCAGATACGCAGTATTTT. This chain connects TRBV9 to TRBJ2-3; TRBD2 matches at 8 bases. Trimming took 4 bases from V and 4 from J; bases not matched to a gene: 8. Per germline, CDR1 SGDLS and CDR2 YYNGEE. The length of the CDR3 is 15 residues.

This clone has only one observation. The rearrangement uses TRBV6-1 and TRBJ2-2; TRBD1 agrees at 9 bases. The CDR3 is 16 amino acids. V trimming: 2 bases; J trimming: 6 bases; junction bases outside the gene matches: 7. From germline, CDR1 is MNHNS and CDR2 SASEGT. The CDR3 spells CASSERGTGKSGELFF. Here the CDR3 DNA reads TGTGCCAGCAGTGAAAGGGGGACAGGGAAGTCCGGGGAGCTGTTTTTT.

This chain uses TRBV6-5 with TRBJ1-4; D remains unclear. Germline values: CDR1 MNHEY, CDR2 SVGAGI. This CDR3 has 15 amino acids. Trimming shortened V by 6 bases and J by 0 bases, and 11 bases separated the two germline ends. CDR3 in DNA: TGTGCCAGCAGGGCAGACTTTGCAACTAATGAAAAACTGTTTTTT. Its translation: CASRADFATNEKLFF.

J is TRBJ1-5 and V is TRBV19; TRBD1 agrees at 7 bases. CDR3 size: 16 residues. V shed 7 bases, J shed 0 bases, and the junction held 9 bases outside the gene matches. CDR1 LNHDA and CDR2 SQIVND come from the germline V gene (reference sequence). The CDR3 DNA reads as TGTGCCAGTATGGTGGACAGGTCCCATAGCAATCAGCCCCAGCATTTT. Amino acids: CASMVDRSHSNQPQHF. Variable domain in full (rest from reference TRBV19 and TRBJ1-5): DGGITQSPKYLFRKEGQNVTLSCEQNLNHDAMYWYRQDPGQGLRLIYYSQIVNDFQKGDIAEGYSVSREKKESFPLTVTSAQKNPTAFYLCASMVDRSHSNQPQHFGDGTRLSIL.